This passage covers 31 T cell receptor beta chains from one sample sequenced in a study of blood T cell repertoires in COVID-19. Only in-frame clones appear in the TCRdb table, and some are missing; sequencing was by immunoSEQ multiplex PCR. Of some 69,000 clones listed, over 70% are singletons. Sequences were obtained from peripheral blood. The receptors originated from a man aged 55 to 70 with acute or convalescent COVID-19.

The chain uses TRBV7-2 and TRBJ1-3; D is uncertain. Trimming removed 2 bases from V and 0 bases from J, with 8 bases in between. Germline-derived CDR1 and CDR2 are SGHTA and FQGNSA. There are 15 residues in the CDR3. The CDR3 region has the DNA TGTGCCAGCAGCTTAAACGGCGGCTCTGGAAACACCATATATTTT. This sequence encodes CASSLNGGSGNTIYF.

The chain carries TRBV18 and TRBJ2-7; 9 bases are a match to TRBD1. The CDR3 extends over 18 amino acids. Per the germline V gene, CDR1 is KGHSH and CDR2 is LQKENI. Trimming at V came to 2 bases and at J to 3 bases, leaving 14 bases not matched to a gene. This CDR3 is CASSPLEEGDRDFYEQYF. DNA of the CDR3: TGTGCCAGCTCACCATTGGAGGAGGGGGACAGGGATTTCTACGAGCAGTACTTC.

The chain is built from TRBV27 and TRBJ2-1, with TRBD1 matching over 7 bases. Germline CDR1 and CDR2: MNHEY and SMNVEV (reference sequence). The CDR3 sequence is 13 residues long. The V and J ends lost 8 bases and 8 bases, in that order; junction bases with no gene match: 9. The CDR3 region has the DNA TGTGCCAGCCTATCCGACAGGGCGCATGAGCAGTTCTTC. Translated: CASLSDRAHEQFF.

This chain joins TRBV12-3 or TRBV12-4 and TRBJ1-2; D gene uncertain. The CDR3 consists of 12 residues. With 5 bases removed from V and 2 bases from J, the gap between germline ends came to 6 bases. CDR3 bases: TGTGCCAGCAGTCAGACAAACTATGGCTACACCTTC. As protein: CASSQTNYGYTF.

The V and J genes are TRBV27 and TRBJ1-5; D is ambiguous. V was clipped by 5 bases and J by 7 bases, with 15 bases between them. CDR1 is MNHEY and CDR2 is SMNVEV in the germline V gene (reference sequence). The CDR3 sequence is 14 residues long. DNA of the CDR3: TGTGCCAGCAGTCCCAAACTCGTTTGGCAGCCCCAGCATTTT. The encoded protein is CASSPKLVWQPQHF.

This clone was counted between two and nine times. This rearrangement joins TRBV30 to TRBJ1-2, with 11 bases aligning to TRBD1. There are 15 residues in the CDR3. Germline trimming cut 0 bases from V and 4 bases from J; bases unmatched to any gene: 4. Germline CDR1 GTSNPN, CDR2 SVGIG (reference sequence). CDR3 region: CAWSVRTGGRYGYTF. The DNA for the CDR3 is TGTGCCTGGAGTGTCAGGACAGGGGGCCGCTATGGCTACACCTTC.

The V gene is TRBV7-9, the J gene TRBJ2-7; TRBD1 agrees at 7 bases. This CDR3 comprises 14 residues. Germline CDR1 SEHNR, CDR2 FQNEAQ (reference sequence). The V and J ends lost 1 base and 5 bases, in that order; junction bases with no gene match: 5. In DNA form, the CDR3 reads TGTGCCAGCAGCTTAGTGAACAGGGGTAACGAGCAGTACTTC. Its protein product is CASSLVNRGNEQYF.

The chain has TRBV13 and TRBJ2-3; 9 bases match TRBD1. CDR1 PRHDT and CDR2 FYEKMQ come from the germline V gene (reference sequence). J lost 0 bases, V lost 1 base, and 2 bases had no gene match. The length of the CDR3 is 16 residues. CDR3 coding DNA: TGTGCCAGCAGCTTAGAGGGGACAGGGAGCACAGATACGCAGTATTTT. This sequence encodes CASSLEGTGSTDTQYF.

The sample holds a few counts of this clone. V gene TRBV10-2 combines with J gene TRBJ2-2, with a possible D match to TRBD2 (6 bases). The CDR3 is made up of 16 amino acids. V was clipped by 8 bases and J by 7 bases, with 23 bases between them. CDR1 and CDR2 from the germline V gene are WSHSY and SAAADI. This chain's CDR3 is CASRGLGARENGELFF. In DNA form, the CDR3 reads TGCGCCAGCCGGGGGTTAGGGGCGCGAGAGAACGGGGAGCTGTTTTTT.

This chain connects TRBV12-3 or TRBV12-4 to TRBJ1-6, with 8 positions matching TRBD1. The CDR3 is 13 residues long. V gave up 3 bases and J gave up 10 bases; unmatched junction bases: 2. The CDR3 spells CASSFGQGSPLHF. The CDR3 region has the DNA TGTGCCAGCAGTTTCGGACAGGGATCACCCCTCCACTTT.

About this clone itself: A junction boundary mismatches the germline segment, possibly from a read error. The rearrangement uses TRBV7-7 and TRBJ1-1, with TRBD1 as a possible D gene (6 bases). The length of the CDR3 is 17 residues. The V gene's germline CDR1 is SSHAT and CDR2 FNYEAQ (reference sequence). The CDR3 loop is CASSLGGRDGRNTEAFF. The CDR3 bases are TGTGCTAGCAGCTTAGGGGGACGGGACGGGAGGAACACTGAAGCTTTCTTT.

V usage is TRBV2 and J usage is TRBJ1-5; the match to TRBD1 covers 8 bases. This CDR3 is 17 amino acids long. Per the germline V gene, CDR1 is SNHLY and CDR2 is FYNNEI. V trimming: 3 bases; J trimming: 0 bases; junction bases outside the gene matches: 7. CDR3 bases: TGTGCCAGCAGTGAGGGCAGGGGGCCTTATAGCAATCAGCCCCAGCATTTT. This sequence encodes CASSEGRGPYSNQPQHF.

The CDR3 region has the DNA TGTGCCAGCAAGCCCCAGGGGGGTAGCAATCAGCCCCAGCATTTT. This encodes CASKPQGGSNQPQHF. The J gene is TRBJ1-5, the V gene TRBV2; 7 nucleotides match TRBD1. V was pared by 7 bases and J by 0 bases, with 6 bases of the junction left unmatched. The CDR3 runs to 15 residues. Germline assignment: CDR1 SNHLY and CDR2 FYNNEI.

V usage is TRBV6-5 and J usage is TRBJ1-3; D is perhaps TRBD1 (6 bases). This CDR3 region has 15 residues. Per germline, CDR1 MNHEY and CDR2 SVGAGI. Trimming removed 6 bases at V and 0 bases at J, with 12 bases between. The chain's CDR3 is CASSLTGFSGNTIYF. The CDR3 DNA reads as TGTGCCAGCAGCCTGACAGGCTTCTCTGGAAACACCATATATTTT.

The CDR3: CATSRGHRASGTKETQYF. The CDR3, as DNA: TGTGCCACCAGCAGAGGGCATCGAGCTAGCGGGACAAAAGAGACCCAGTACTTC. The rearrangement joins TRBV15 to TRBJ2-5, with TRBD2 matching 9 bases. The CDR3 extends over 18 amino acids. The junction had 12 bases not matched to a gene; V was cut back by 1 base and J by 3 bases. Germline assignment: CDR1 LNHNV and CDR2 YYDKDF (reference sequence).

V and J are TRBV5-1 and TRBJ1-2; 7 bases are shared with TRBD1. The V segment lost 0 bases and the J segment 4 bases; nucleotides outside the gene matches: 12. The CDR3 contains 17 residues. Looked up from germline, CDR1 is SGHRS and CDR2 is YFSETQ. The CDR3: CASSLEAGGPLPYGYTF. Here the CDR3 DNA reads TGCGCCAGCAGCTTGGAGGCAGGGGGACCACTCCCCTATGGCTACACCTTC.

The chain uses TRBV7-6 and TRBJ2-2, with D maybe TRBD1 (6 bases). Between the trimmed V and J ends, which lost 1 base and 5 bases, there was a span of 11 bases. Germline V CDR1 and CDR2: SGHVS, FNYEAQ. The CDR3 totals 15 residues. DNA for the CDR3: TGTGCCAGCAGCTTAGAGGGACATGGGACCGGGGAGCTGTTTTTT. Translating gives CASSLEGHGTGELFF. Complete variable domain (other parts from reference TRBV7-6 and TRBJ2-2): GAGVSQSPRYKVTKRGQDVALRCDPISGHVSLYWYRQALGQGPEFLTYFNYEAQQDKSGLPNDRFSAERPEGSISTLTIQRTEQRDSAMYRCASSLEGHGTGELFFGEGSRLTVL.

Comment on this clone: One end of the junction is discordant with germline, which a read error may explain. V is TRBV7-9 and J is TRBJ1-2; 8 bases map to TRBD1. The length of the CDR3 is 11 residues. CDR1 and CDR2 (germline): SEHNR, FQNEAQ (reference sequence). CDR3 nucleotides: TGTGCCAGCAGCTCTAGACAGGGGAAACACTTC. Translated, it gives CASSSRQGKHF.

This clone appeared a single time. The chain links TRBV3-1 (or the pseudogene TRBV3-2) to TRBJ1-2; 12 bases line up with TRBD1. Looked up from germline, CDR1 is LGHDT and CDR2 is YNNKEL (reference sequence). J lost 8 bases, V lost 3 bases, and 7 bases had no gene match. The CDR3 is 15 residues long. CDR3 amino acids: CASSHPGQGAGGYTF. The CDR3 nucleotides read TGTGCCAGCAGCCATCCGGGACAGGGGGCGGGCGGCTACACCTTC.

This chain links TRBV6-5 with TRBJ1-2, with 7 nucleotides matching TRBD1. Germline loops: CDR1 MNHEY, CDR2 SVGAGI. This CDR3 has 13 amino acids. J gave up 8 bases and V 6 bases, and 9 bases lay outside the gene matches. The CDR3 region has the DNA TGTGCCAGCAGGTCGACAGGGATTGACGGCTACACCTTC. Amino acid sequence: CASRSTGIDGYTF.

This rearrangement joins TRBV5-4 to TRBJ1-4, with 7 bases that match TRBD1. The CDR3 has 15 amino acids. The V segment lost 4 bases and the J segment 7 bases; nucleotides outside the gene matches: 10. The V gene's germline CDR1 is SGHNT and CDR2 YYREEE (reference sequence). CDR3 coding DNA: TGTGCCAGCAGCCAGACAGGGAGGTCGGGTGAAAAACTGTTTTTT. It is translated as CASSQTGRSGEKLFF. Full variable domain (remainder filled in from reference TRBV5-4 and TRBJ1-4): ETGVTQSPTHLIKTRGQQVTLRCSSQSGHNTVSWYQQALGQGPQFIFQYYREEENGRGNFPPRFSGLQFPNYSSELNVNALELDDSALYLCASSQTGRSGEKLFFGSGTQLSVL.

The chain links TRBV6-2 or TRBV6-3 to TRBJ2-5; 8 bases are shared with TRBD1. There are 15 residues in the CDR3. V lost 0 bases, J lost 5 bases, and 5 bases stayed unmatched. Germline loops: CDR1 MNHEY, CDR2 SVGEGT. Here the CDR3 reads CASSYSRGPGETQYF. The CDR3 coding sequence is TGTGCCAGCAGTTACTCCAGGGGGCCGGGGGAGACCCAGTACTTC.

CDR3 sequence reads: CASRKRGGGGTDTQYF. The DNA of the CDR3 is TGTGCCAGCCGAAAGCGGGGGGGCGGAGGCACAGATACGCAGTATTTT. This rearrangement joins TRBV7-8 to TRBJ2-3; 10 positions agree with TRBD2. Germline V lookup: CDR1 SGHVS, CDR2 FQNEAQ. The trim removed 8 bases at V and 1 base at J, leaving 9 bases unmatched. This CDR3 spans 16 amino acids.

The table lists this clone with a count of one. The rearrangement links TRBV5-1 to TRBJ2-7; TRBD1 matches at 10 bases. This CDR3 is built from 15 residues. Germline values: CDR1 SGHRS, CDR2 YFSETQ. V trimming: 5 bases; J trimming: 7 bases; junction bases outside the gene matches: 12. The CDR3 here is CASSPDRQGAREQYF. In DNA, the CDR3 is TGCGCCAGCAGTCCCGATAGACAGGGGGCGAGGGAGCAGTACTTC.

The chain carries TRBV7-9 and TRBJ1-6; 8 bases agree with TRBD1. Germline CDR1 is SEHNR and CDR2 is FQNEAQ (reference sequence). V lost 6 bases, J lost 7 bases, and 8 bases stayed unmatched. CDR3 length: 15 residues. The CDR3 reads CASRRGQGQNSPLHF. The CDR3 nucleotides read TGTGCCAGCAGACGCGGACAGGGCCAGAATTCACCCCTCCACTTT.

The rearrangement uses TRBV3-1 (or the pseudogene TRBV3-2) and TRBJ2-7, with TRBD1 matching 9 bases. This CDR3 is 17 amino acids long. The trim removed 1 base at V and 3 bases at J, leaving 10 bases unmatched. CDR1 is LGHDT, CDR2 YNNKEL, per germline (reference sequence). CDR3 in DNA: TGTGCCAGCAGCCAAGCAGAATGGGGGACAGGGTTCTACGAGCAGTACTTC. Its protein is CASSQAEWGTGFYEQYF.

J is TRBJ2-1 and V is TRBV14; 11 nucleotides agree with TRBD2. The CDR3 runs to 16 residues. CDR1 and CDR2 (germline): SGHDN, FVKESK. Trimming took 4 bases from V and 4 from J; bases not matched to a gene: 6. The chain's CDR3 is CASSLVAGGMYNEQFF. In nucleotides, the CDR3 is TGTGCCAGCAGCCTCGTAGCGGGGGGGATGTACAATGAGCAGTTCTTC.

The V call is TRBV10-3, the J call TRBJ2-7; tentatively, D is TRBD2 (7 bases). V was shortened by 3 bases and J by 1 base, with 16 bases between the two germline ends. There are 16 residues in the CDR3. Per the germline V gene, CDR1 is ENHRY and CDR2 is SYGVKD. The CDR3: CAISELGGGSSYEQYF. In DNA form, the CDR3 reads TGTGCCATCAGTGAATTGGGCGGGGGCTCTTCCTACGAGCAGTACTTC.

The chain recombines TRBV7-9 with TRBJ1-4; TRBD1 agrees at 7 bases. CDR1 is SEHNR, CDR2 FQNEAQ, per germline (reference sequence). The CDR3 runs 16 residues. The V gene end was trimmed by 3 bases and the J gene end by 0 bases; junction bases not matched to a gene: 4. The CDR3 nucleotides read TGTGCCAGCAGCTTGGCAGACAGGGCAACTAATGAAAAACTGTTTTTT. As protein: CASSLADRATNEKLFF.

Written as DNA, the CDR3 is TGCGCCAGCAGCTTAGAAGGGGCACAGCCCCAGCATTTT. Translation gives CASSLEGAQPQHF. The chain is built from TRBV5-1 and TRBJ1-5, with D possibly TRBD1 on 5 matching bases. Trimming pared 2 bases from V and 7 bases from J, leaving 10 bases between. Germline V gene lookup returns CDR1 SGHRS and CDR2 YFSETQ. The CDR3 length is 13 residues.

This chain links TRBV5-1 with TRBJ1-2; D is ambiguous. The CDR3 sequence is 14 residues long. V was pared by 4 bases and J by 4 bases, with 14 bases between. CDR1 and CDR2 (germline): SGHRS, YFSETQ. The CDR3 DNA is TGCGCCAGCAGCCGGAGGGTGGATTCCTATGGCTACACCTTC. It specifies CASSRRVDSYGYTF.